The 24 T cell receptor beta chains presented below share a single source sample, sequenced in a study of blood T cell repertoires in COVID-19. Sequencing was performed with immunoSEQ multiplex PCR; in TCRdb, only in-frame clones are kept and a portion is missing. In the table there are 330,000 or so clones, roughly 87% of which are singletons. The sequencing sample was made of PBMCs or T cells enriched from blood (not recorded which). The receptors come from a woman in her twenties or thirties who had recovered from COVID-19.

The chain recombines TRBV28 with TRBJ2-7; D uncertain. The CDR3 sequence is 13 residues long. With 8 bases removed from V and 0 bases from J, the gap between germline ends came to 11 bases. CDR1 is MDHEN and CDR2 is SYDVKM in the germline V gene. The CDR3 DNA sequence: TGTGCCAGCCGAACTATCGCCTCCTACGAGCAGTACTTC. Translating gives CASRTIASYEQYF.

DNA for the CDR3: TGCGCCAGCAGCTTACCCAGCGGGGGGGCAGATACGCAGTATTTT. Amino acid sequence: CASSLPSGGADTQYF. The chain employs TRBV5-1 and TRBJ2-3; 10 positions match TRBD2. Germline V gives CDR1 SGHRS, CDR2 YFSETQ. The CDR3 covers 15 residues. Trimming cost V 2 bases and J 4 bases; bases outside gene matches: 4.

The V and J genes are TRBV28 and TRBJ2-7, with TRBD2 matching 9 bases. This CDR3 spans 15 amino acids. The J segment lost 0 bases and the V segment lost 6 bases, leaving 6 bases of the junction unmatched. The germline gives CDR1 MDHEN, CDR2 SYDVKM. For the CDR3, the DNA is TGTGCCAGCAGGAGAGGGACTAGCAGCTCCTACGAGCAGTACTTC. Translated, it gives CASRRGTSSSYEQYF.

The chain carries TRBV5-1 and TRBJ2-2, with 7 bases fitting TRBD2. The CDR3 has 14 residues. Germline-derived CDR1 and CDR2 are SGHRS and YFSETQ. The V segment lost 5 bases and the J segment 6 bases; nucleotides outside the gene matches: 7. The CDR3 protein is CASRWEGSAGELFF. In DNA form, the CDR3 reads TGCGCCAGCAGGTGGGAGGGCTCGGCCGGGGAGCTGTTTTTT. The full variable domain, in which reference TRBV5-1 and TRBJ2-2 provide the parts outside the CDR3, is KAGVTQTPRYLIKTRGQQVTLSCSPISGHRSVSWYQQTPGQGLQFLFEYFSETQRNKGNFPGRFSGRQFSNSRSEMNVSTLELGDSALYLCASRWEGSAGELFFGEGSRLTVL.

In its sample, this clone was seen once. This chain joins TRBV30 and TRBJ2-7; 11 bases fit TRBD2. Per the germline V gene, CDR1 is GTSNPN and CDR2 is SVGIG (reference sequence). V gave up 2 bases and J gave up 1 base; unmatched junction bases: 4. The CDR3 is made up of 15 amino acids. CDR3 DNA sequence: TGTGCCTGGAGTACTAGCGGGGGATGGTCCTACGAGCAGTACTTC. Its translation is CAWSTSGGWSYEQYF.

The sample holds one count of this clone. The chain is built from TRBV7-8 and TRBJ2-3; D is undetermined. Germline-derived CDR1 and CDR2 are SGHVS and FQNEAQ. There are 11 residues in the CDR3. The V end lost 5 bases, the J end lost 3 bases, and 3 bases lay between the germline ends. The CDR3 coding sequence is TGTGCCAGCAGCACTACAGATACGCAGTATTTT. Amino acids: CASSTTDTQYF.

This clone has just one count. The CDR3 sequence: CASSSPAGGETGELFF. CDR3 in DNA: TGCGCCAGCAGCTCCCCAGCGGGAGGGGAAACCGGGGAGCTGTTTTTT. The chain combines TRBV5-1 with TRBJ2-2, with 10 bases matching TRBD2. The CDR3 is 16 amino acids. V trimming: 3 bases; J trimming: 5 bases; junction bases outside the gene matches: 7. Germline loops: CDR1 SGHRS, CDR2 YFSETQ.

This chain links TRBV27 with TRBJ1-1, with 8 nucleotides matching TRBD1. There are 15 residues in the CDR3. CDR1 MNHEY and CDR2 SMNVEV come from the germline V gene (reference sequence). The V and J ends lost 6 bases and 7 bases, in that order; junction bases with no gene match: 13. The CDR3 coding sequence is TGTGCCAGCAGGGTCGGGGGGCCAGGGGGCCGTGAAGCTTTCTTT. This codes for CASRVGGPGGREAFF.

The chain uses TRBV12-3 or TRBV12-4 and TRBJ2-5; tentatively, D is TRBD1 (6 bases). Trimming removed 1 base from V and 5 bases from J, with 8 bases in between. The CDR3 consists of 13 residues. The CDR3 region has the DNA TGTGCCAGCAGTTTAGACAGGGTTGAGACCCAGTACTTC. Its translation: CASSLDRVETQYF.

This rearrangement joins TRBV6-1 to TRBJ2-7; no reliable D call. Trimming stripped 2 bases from V and 2 bases from J, with 13 bases between. Germline CDR1 reads MNHNS; CDR2 reads SASEGT. This CDR3 comprises 15 residues. The CDR3 sequence: CASSENWQSAYEQYF. In DNA, the CDR3 is TGTGCCAGCAGTGAAAATTGGCAGTCCGCCTACGAGCAGTACTTC.

This chain uses TRBV5-1 with TRBJ1-2, with 7 bases lining up with TRBD1. The CDR3 consists of 16 residues. J lost 0 bases, V lost 1 base, and 6 bases had no gene match. Per germline, CDR1 SGHRS and CDR2 YFSETQ. The CDR3 protein is CASSLTGARSNYGYTF. The CDR3 DNA reads TGCGCCAGCAGCTTGACAGGGGCAAGATCTAACTATGGCTACACCTTC.

J is TRBJ1-1 and V is TRBV12-3 or TRBV12-4; D call uncertain. The CDR3 consists of 12 residues. Deletions cut 0 bases from V and 6 bases from J, with 5 bases between. As DNA, the CDR3 is TGTGCCAGCAGTTTAGCCTACCCTGAAGCTTTCTTT. Protein sequence: CASSLAYPEAFF.

This chain links TRBV7-2 with TRBJ2-1; 8 bases line up with TRBD2. Losses at the gene ends were 5 bases for V and 3 bases for J; bases not matched to a gene: 6. This CDR3 region has 15 residues. Germline CDR1 SGHTA, CDR2 FQGNSA. CDR3: CASSRQRGIYNEQFF. For the CDR3, the DNA is TGTGCCAGCAGCCGCCAGCGGGGGATCTACAATGAGCAGTTCTTC. Filled out from reference TRBV7-2 and TRBJ2-1, the complete variable domain reads GAGVSQSPSNKVTEKGKDVELRCDPISGHTALYWYRQSLGQGLEFLIYFQGNSAPDKSGLPSDRFSAERTGGSVSTLTIQRTQQEDSAVYLCASSRQRGIYNEQFFGPGTRLTVL.

This clone has a handful of counts. This chain uses TRBV5-1 with TRBJ2-1, with 11 bases matching TRBD2. The CDR3 loop spans 17 amino acids. Germline assignment: CDR1 SGHRS and CDR2 YFSETQ. V dropped 4 bases and J dropped 1; count of bases not matched to a gene: 7. The CDR3 bases are TGCGCCAGCAGCCCACCTATAGCGGGAGGGTCCTACAATGAGCAGTTCTTC. Protein product: CASSPPIAGGSYNEQFF. The full variable domain, its missing parts supplied by reference TRBV5-1 and TRBJ2-1, is KAGVTQTPRYLIKTRGQQVTLSCSPISGHRSVSWYQQTPGQGLQFLFEYFSETQRNKGNFPGRFSGRQFSNSRSEMNVSTLELGDSALYLCASSPPIAGGSYNEQFFGPGTRLTVL.

The rearrangement uses TRBV30 and TRBJ2-5; TRBD2 agrees at 10 bases. V lost 3 bases and J lost 1; bases outside the gene matches: 5. CDR3 length: 15 residues. CDR1 is GTSNPN, CDR2 SVGIG, per germline (reference sequence). The chain's CDR3 is CAWRRTSGPQETQYF. The CDR3 DNA is TGTGCCTGGAGACGGACTAGCGGTCCCCAAGAGACCCAGTACTTC.

This clone appeared a few times. The chain uses TRBV27 and TRBJ2-7; tentative D call: TRBD1 (5 bases). CDR1 MNHEY and CDR2 SMNVEV come from the germline V gene (reference sequence). This CDR3 region has 14 residues. V lost 8 bases, J lost 2 bases, and 16 bases lay in between. The CDR3 spells CASQGPGPPYEQYF. The CDR3 coding sequence is TGTGCCAGCCAGGGCCCAGGTCCCCCCTACGAGCAGTACTTC.

The genes are TRBV6-2 or TRBV6-3 and TRBJ2-5; 12 bases map to TRBD2. CDR3 length equals 15 residues. J was trimmed by 3 bases and V by 2 bases; bases with no gene match: 1. Germline values: CDR1 MNHEY, CDR2 SVGEGT. CDR3 in amino acids: CASSYPSGGEETQYF. The CDR3 nucleotides read TGTGCCAGCAGTTACCCTAGCGGGGGGGAAGAGACCCAGTACTTC.

The J gene is TRBJ1-2, the V gene TRBV28; 7 bases line up with TRBD1. This CDR3 contains 15 residues. V lost 6 bases, J lost 3 bases, and 10 bases stayed unmatched. Germline V gene lookup returns CDR1 MDHEN and CDR2 SYDVKM. The CDR3 here is CASSLRQGRYYGYTF. CDR3 sequence (DNA): TGTGCCAGCAGCCTTAGACAGGGTCGTTACTATGGCTACACCTTC.

This clone has more than one count but fewer than ten. The CDR3 DNA sequence: TGTGCCAGCAGCGTTTCTCCCACTAGCGGACCCACCTACGAGCAGTACTTC. This gives the protein CASSVSPTSGPTYEQYF. The chain has TRBV9 and TRBJ2-7; TRBD2 aligns across 8 bases. Trimming at V came to 2 bases and at J to 2 bases, leaving 12 bases not matched to a gene. The germline V gene encodes CDR1 SGDLS and CDR2 YYNGEE. The CDR3 consists of 17 residues.

V gene TRBV4-1 combines with J gene TRBJ2-7; tentative D call: TRBD1 (6 bases). Germline loops: CDR1 MGHRA, CDR2 YSYEKL. V was shortened by 1 base and J by 9 bases, with 16 bases between the two germline ends. The CDR3 is 14 residues long. In nucleotides, the CDR3 is TGCGCCAGCAGCCAAGGACAGGTGGCCGGAGGGCAGTACTTC. Amino acids: CASSQGQVAGGQYF.

The J gene is TRBJ1-1, the V gene TRBV27, with 7 bases aligning to TRBD1. The CDR3 is 18 amino acids. V trimming: 10 bases; J trimming: 4 bases; junction bases outside the gene matches: 24. Germline V gene sequence: CDR1 MNHEY, CDR2 SMNVEV (reference sequence). CDR3 region: CATGTYKGQSFSRTEAFF. The CDR3, as DNA: TGTGCCACCGGGACCTACAAGGGACAGTCGTTTTCGCGCACTGAAGCTTTCTTT.

This chain uses TRBV10-1 with TRBJ1-1; a weak D match, TRBD1 (5 bases). Germline assignment: CDR1 WNHNN and CDR2 SYGVQD (reference sequence). The CDR3 has 14 residues. The V end lost 0 bases, the J end lost 7 bases, and 12 bases lay between the germline ends. DNA of the CDR3: TGCGCCAGCAGTGAGTCGGCCAGGGTCGGTGAAGCTTTCTTT. Protein product: CASSESARVGEAFF.

The V and J genes are TRBV5-1 and TRBJ1-1; D is undetermined. The CDR3 totals 13 residues. V lost 4 bases and J 4 bases, leaving 11 bases between the germline ends. CDR1 SGHRS and CDR2 YFSETQ come from the germline V gene. CDR3: CASSLSRGTEAFF. The CDR3 region has the DNA TGCGCCAGCAGCCTTTCGCGGGGCACTGAAGCTTTCTTT.

The chain has TRBV9 and TRBJ2-2, with TRBD2 matching 8 bases. Germline CDR1 is SGDLS and CDR2 is YYNGEE. This CDR3 spans 17 amino acids. V trimming: 5 bases; J trimming: 0 bases; junction bases outside the gene matches: 9. The CDR3 bases are TGTGCCAGCAGTCCCCACTTAGCGGGATCGAACACCGGGGAGCTGTTTTTT. It specifies CASSPHLAGSNTGELFF.